This T cell receptor (beta chain) came from a study of T cells expressing NK-cell markers. TCR beta cDNA was made by 5'RACE template switching with UMIs. TCRdb reworked the 5' RACE reads into one entry per CDR3 protein, no DNA. The repertoire table contains around 470,000 distinct CDR3 sequences. Germline V gene data show CDR1 as LNHDA and CDR2 as SQIVND (reference sequence). The CDR3 is 13 amino acids. Sequenced material: blood T cells: a sorted CD56 or NKG2C T cell subset, CD4+ or CD8+ T cells, or bulk PBMC T cells (not recorded which). This sequence joins TRBV19 and TRBJ2-1; TCRdb's D call, TRBD2, is unchecked because there is no DNA. This sequence was found in a woman between 45 and 60 years old in good health. The CDR3 sequence: CASTSPKGHEQFF.